The present entry profiles one T cell receptor beta chain with its context. The entry originates in a study of control samples from healthy donors and cancer patients. The V end lost 5 bases, the J end lost 9 bases, and 26 bases lay between the germline ends. Germline loops: CDR1 SGHVS, CDR2 FQNEAQ. The CDR3 loop spans 17 amino acids. Clones were sequenced by immunoSEQ multiplex PCR, and TCRdb holds only the in-frame ones, with some missing. This table holds 150,000 to 200,000 clones. Sequencing was done on a sample of blood. This chain connects TRBV7-8 to TRBJ2-1; D is tentatively TRBD1 or TRBD2 (5 bases each). The clonotype originates from a woman under 40 in good health. The CDR3: CASSPKVRDGLRFEQFF. The CDR3 region has the DNA TGTGCCAGCAGCCCCAAGGTTCGGGACGGGCTACGTTTTGAGCAGTTCTTC.